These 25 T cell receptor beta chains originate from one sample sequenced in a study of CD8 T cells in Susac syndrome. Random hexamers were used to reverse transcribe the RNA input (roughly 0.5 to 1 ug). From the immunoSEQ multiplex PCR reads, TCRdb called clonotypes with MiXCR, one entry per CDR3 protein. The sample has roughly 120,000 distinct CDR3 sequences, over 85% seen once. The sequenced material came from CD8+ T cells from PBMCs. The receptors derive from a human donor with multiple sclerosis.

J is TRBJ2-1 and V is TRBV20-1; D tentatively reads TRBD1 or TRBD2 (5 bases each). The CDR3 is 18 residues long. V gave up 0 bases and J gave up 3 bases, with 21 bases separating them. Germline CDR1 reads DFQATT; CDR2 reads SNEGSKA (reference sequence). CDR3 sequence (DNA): TGCAGTGCTAGAGATTGGGCGAGGGGCCGTAGGAGCTACAATGAGCAGTTCTTC. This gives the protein CSARDWARGRRSYNEQFF.

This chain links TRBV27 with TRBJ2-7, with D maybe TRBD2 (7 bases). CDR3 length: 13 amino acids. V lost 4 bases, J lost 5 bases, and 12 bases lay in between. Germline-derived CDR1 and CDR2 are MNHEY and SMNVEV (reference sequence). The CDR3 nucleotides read TGTGCCAGCAGTTGGGGGGGCCTGGACGAGCAGTACTTC. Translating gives CASSWGGLDEQYF.

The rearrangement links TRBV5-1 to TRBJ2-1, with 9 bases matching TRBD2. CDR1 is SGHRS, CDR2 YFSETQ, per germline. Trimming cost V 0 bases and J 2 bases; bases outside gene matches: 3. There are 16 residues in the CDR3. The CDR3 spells CASSLDAGGAYNEQFF. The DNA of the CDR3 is TGCGCCAGCAGCTTGGACGCGGGAGGGGCCTACAATGAGCAGTTCTTC.

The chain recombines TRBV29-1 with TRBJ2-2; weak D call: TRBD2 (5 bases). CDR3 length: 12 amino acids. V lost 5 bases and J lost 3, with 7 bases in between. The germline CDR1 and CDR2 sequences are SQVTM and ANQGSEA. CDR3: CSVLGDTGELFF. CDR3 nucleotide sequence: TGCAGCGTTCTCGGGGACACCGGGGAGCTGTTTTTT.

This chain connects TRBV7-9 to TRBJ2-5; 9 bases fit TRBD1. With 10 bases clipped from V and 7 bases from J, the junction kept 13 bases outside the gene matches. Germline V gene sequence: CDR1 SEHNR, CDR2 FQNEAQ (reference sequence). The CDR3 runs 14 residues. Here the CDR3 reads CATGDRETRRTQYF. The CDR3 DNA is TGTGCCACCGGGGACAGGGAAACAAGAAGGACCCAGTACTTC.

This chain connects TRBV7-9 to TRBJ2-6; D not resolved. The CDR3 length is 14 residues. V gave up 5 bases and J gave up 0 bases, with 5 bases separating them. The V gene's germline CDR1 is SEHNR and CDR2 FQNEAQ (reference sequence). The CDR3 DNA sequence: TGTGCCAGCAGCCCACGCTCTGGGGCCAACGTCCTGACTTTC. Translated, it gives CASSPRSGANVLTF.

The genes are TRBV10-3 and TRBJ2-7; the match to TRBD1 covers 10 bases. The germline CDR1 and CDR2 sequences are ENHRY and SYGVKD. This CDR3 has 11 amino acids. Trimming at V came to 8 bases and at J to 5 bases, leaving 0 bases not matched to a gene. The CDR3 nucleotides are TGTGCCATCGGGACAGGGGACGAGCAGTACGTC. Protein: CAIGTGDEQYV.

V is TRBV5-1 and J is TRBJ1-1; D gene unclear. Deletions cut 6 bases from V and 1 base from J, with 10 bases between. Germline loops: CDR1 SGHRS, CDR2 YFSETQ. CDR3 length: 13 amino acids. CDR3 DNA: TGCGCCAGCATCTGGAGCGGGAACACTGAAGCTTTCTTT. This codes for CASIWSGNTEAFF.

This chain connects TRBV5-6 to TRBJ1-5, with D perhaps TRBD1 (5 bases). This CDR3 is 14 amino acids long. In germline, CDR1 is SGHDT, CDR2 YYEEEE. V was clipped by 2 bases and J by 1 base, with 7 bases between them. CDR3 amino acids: CASSFGASNQPQHF. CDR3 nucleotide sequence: TGTGCCAGCAGCTTCGGGGCCAGCAATCAGCCCCAGCATTTT.

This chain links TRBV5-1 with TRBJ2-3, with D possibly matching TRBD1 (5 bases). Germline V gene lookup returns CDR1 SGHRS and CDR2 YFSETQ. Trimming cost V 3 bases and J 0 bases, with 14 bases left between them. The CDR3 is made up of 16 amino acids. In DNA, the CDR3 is TGCGCCAGCAGCTCACCGACAGCCTCTAGCACAGATACGCAGTATTTT. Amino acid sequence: CASSSPTASSTDTQYF.

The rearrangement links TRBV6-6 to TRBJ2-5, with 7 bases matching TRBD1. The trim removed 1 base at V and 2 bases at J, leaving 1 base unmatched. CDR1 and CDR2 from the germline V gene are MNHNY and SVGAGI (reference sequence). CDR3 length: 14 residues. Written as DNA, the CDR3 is TGTGCCAGCAGTTACTGGGACAGTCAAGAGACCCAGTACTTC. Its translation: CASSYWDSQETQYF.

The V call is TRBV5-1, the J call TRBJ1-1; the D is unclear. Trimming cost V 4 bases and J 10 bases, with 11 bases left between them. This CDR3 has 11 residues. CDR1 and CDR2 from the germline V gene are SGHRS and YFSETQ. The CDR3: CASSAGPLAFF. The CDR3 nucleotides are TGCGCCAGCAGCGCCGGACCGCTAGCTTTCTTT.

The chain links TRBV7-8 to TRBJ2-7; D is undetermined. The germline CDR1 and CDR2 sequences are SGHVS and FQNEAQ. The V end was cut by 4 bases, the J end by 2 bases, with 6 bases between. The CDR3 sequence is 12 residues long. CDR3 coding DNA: TGTGCCAGCAGCTCTACAGCCTACGAGCAGTACTTC. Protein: CASSSTAYEQYF. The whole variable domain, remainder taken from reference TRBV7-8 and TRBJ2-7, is GAGVSQSPRYKVAKRGQDVALRCDPISGHVSLFWYQQALGQGPEFLTYFQNEAQLDKSGLPSDRFFAERPEGSVSTLKIQRTQQEDSAVYLCASSSTAYEQYFGPGTRLTVT.

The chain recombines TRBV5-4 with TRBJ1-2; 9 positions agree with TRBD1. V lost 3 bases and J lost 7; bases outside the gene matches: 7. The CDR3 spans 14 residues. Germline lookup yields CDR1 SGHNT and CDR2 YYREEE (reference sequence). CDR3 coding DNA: TGTGCCAGCAGCTCCGAACAGGGGGCGAGTGGCTACACCTTC. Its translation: CASSSEQGASGYTF.

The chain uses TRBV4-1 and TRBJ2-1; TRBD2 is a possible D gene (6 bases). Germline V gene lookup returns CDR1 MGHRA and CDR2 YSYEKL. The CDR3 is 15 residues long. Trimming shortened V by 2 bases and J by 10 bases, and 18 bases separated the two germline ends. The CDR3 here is CASSQPYHPLAEQFF. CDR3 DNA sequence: TGCGCCAGCAGCCAACCCTACCACCCGCTAGCGGAGCAGTTCTTC.

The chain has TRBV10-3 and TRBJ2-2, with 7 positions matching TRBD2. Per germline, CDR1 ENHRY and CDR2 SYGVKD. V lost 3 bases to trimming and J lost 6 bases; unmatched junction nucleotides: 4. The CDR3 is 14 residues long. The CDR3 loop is CAISEREASGELFF. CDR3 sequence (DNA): TGTGCCATCAGTGAACGGGAGGCTTCCGGGGAGCTGTTTTTT.

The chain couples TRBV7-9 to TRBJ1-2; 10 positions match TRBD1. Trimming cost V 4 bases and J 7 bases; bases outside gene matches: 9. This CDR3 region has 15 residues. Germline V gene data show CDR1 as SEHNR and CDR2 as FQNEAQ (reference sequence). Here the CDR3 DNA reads TGTGCCAGCAGCTCGCAGACAGGGGGCGCCGGTGGCTACACCTTC. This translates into CASSSQTGGAGGYTF.

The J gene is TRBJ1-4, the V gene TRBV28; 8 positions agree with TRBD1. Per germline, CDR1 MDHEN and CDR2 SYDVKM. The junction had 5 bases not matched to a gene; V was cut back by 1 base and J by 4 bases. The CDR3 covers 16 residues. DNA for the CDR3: TGTGCCAGCAGTTTATATCCGGGACAGGATAATGAAAAACTGTTTTTT. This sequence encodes CASSLYPGQDNEKLFF.

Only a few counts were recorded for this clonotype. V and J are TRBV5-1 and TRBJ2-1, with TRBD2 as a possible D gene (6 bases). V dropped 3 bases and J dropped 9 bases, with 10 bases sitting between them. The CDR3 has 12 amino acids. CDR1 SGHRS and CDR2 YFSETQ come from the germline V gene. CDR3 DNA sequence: TGCGCCAGCAGCTCCAGGGAGGCTGAGCAGTTCTTC. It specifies CASSSREAEQFF.

The DNA for the CDR3 is TGTGCCAGCAGCCATTCTAGCGGGAAGTACAATGAGCAGTTCTTC. Amino acids: CASSHSSGKYNEQFF. The V and J genes are TRBV12-3 or TRBV12-4 and TRBJ2-1; 9 bases align to TRBD2. V lost 6 bases, J lost 4 bases, and 7 bases stayed unmatched. CDR3 length: 15 residues.

CDR3 coding DNA: TGTGCCAGCAGCGGGGACGGCTCGGGCTACACCTTC. Protein: CASSGDGSGYTF. The rearrangement joins TRBV9 to TRBJ1-2, with a tentative D call TRBD1 (5 bases). V lost 3 bases, J lost 8 bases, and 11 bases lay in between. Per the germline V gene, CDR1 is SGDLS and CDR2 is YYNGEE. The CDR3 consists of 12 residues.

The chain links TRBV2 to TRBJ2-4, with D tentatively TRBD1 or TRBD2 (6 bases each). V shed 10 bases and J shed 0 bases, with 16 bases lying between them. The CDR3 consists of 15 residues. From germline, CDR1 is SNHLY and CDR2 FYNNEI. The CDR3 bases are TGTGCCATACGGGGGCAGGAAGAAGCCAAAAACATTCAGTACTTC. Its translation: CAIRGQEEAKNIQYF.

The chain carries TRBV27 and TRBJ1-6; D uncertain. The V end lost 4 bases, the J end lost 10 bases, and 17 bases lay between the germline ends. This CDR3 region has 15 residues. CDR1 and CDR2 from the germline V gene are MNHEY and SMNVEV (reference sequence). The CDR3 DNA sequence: TGTGCCAGCAGTTCCTCCCCTGTCCCGTCGTCACCCCTCCACTTT. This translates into CASSSSPVPSSPLHF.

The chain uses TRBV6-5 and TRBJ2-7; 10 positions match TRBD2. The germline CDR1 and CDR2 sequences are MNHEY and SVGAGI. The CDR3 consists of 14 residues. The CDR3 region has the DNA TGTGTCAGCAGGAATGGGACTAGCGTCTACGAGCAGTACGTC. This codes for CVSRNGTSVYEQYV.

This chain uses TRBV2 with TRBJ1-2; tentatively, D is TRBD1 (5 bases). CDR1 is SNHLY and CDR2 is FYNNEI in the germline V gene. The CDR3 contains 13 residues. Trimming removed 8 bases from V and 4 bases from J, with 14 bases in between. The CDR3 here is CASPGPNPYGYTF. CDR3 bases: TGTGCCAGCCCGGGACCCAACCCCTATGGCTACACCTTC.